This T cell receptor beta chain was obtained from a study of blood T cell repertoires in COVID-19 (dated by TCRdb to between 2020 and 2021). With respect to the entire study: Collaborator samples came from the United States, Italy and Spain and covered acute and convalescent phases of COVID-19. Samples were obtained from the ongoing ImmuneRACE study (first 160 participants) and from over 1,000 subjects provided by 6 global collaborators. Where HLA class I and class II types were available, the types were taken from metadata supplied by the sample provider, not from assay-based typing. The dataset comprised deeply sampled blood TCRbeta repertoires from subjects exposed to, actively infected with, or recovered from COVID-19. Nearly every sample came with metadata listing a de-identified subject ID, COVID-19 status, age in years and sex. The repertoires were released in a freely available public database intended as a resource for research on the immune response to SARS-CoV-2. The material from the prospective study consisted of cDNA or gDNA derived from T cells, B-cell-depleted T cells, or PBMCs.

A remark on this clone: Its antigen is currently not known. Base qualities are not provided; no much larger clone lies one nucleotide away.

TCRbeta CDR3 regions were amplified from genomic DNA using the immunoSEQ Assay, a bias-controlled multiplex PCR. Turning to the authors' computational methods: Nucleated cell counts per sample were estimated from amplification of reference gene primers within the assay. To quantify the absolute abundance of each unique TCRbeta CDR3 rearrangement, sequence reads were collapsed and filtered. For each sample, productive Simpson clonality was calculated as the square root of Simpson's diversity index across productive rearrangements. TCRdb re-hosts the immuneACCESS table, in-frame sequences only. Its copies lack some clones; in the studies checked, an unresolved V gene accounts for under half of them, and the cause for the rest is not known. V and J calls and clone size follow that table, whereas D and trimming were derived from the DNA. The sample table shows 45,000 to 60,000 clones, and 85% to 95% are seen once. About 4% of the sample belongs to the ten largest clones.

Whole blood was collected in K2EDTA tubes by collaborating institutions according to the institutions' own protocols. For TCRbeta analysis, collaborators shipped samples as frozen whole blood, isolated PBMCs, or DNA extracted from either of those sample types. Points the paper makes about the study in general: The amount of clinical and demographic metadata varied by source and participant and was provided uncurated.

The CDR3, from cysteine to phenylalanine, totals 14 residues. Only the CDR3 portion is preserved as DNA: 42 bases, with reading frame beginning at the first base. Clipping removes 3 bases from V and 4 bases from J, with 5 as the unmatched junction base count. The CDR1 and CDR2 encoded by the germline V gene (reference sequence) are LNHDA and SQIVND. In this chain, TRBV19 is recombined with TRBJ1-1; the junction holds 7 bases that match TRBD1. The sequencing input was peripheral blood. This receptor was taken from a man aged 50 or older with acute or convalescent COVID-19. The DNA sequence is as follows: TGTGCCAGTAGTATTAAACAGGGGAGCACTGAAGCTTTCTTT. It specifies CASSIKQGSTEAFF.